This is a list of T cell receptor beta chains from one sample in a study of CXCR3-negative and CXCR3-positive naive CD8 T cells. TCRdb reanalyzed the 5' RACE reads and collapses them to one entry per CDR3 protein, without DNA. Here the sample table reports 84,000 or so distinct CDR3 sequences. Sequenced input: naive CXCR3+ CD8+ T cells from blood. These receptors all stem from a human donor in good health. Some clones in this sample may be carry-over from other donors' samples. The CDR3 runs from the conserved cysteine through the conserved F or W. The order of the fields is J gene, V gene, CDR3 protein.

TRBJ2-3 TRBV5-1 CASTKGQLTDTQYF
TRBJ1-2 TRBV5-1 CASSPGDSVNYGYTF
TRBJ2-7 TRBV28 CATADSGRSIYEQYF
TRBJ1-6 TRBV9 CASSSLGTDRNSPLHF
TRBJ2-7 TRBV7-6 CASSLAATAYEQYF
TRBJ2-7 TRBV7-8 CASSRLAVSYEQYF
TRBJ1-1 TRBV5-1 CASRITRGGTEAFF
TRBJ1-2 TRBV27 CASSSAANYGYTF
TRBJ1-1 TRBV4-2 CASSRLRDFNTEAFF
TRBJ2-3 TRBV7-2 CASSSLALIGDTQYF
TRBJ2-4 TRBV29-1 CSVVEEGGIQYF
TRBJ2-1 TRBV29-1 CSVGAGGVMYEQFF
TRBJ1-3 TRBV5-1 CASSPTVTSGNTIYF
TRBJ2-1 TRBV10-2 CASSESCYEQFF
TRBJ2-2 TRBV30 CAWRSRGPWELFF
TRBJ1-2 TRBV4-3 CASSQAGEYYGYTF
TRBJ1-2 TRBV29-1 CSVEDGLRGGGYTF